This is a list of T cell receptor beta chains from one sample in a study of cytomegalovirus exposure and HLA in healthy donors. TCRdb's copy holds only in-frame clones and misses some; the assay was immunoSEQ multiplex PCR. The sample records 70,000 to 75,000 clones, 94% being singletons. Input material: PBMCs. The receptor source for this set is a young woman in good health and CMV-seropositive. Both conserved end residues are part of each CDR3.

TRBV19,CASSPLPGTLTEAFF
TRBV6-5,CASSPVPGQGDGYTF
TRBV19,CASSIDLGTGPTGELFF
TRBV25-1,CASGVLAGATGELFF
TRBV19,CASSIPPGGYTF
TRBV5-1,CASSTGSTDTQYF
TRBV29-1,CSTPGASTDTQYF
TRBV27,CASSLSPRGANQPQHF
TRBV4-1,CASSHATGEDYEQYF
TRBV29-1,CSVEGGVGYTF
TRBV6-1,CASSGSDPVPYNEQFF